This T cell receptor (beta chain) was sequenced for a study of T cells in localized non-small cell lung cancer. Method: immunoSEQ multiplex PCR; TCRdb's copy keeps in-frame clones and lacks some. Of about 25,000 clones listed, around 88% are singletons. The sample here was peripheral blood, taken before any cancer treatment. This clonotype originated in a male donor older than 55 with stage II squamous cell lung carcinoma.

The CDR3 nucleotides are TGTGCCACCAGCAGAGCGGGGGGCCTAACTAATGAAAAACTGTTTTTT. Protein sequence: CATSRAGGLTNEKLFF. The genes are TRBV15 and TRBJ1-4; possible D gene TRBD1, 6 bases. Trimming left V 1 base short and J 1 base short, with 10 bases between. This CDR3 contains 16 residues. The germline V gene has CDR1 LNHNV and CDR2 YYDKDF (reference sequence). The whole variable domain, remainder taken from reference TRBV15 and TRBJ1-4, is DAMVIQNPRYQVTQFGKPVTLSCSQTLNHNVMYWYQQKSSQAPKLLFHYYDKDFNNEADTPDNFQSRRPNTSFCFLDIRSPGLGDTAMYLCATSRAGGLTNEKLFFGSGTQLSVL.